This T cell receptor (beta chain) is from a study of sequential checkpoint blockade in melanoma. Study summary: Each arm's sequence ended with maintenance nivolumab. After nivolumab or ipilimumab alone, approximately 22 patients had week-13 rebiopsies. Study-level findings and limits: About 30 times likelier clinical benefit followed increased tumor T-cell fraction and clonality.

Germline V lookup: CDR1 SGDLS, CDR2 YYNGEE. The V and J ends lost 4 bases and 1 base, in that order; junction bases with no gene match: 2. CDR3 length: 14 residues. The treatment was: randomized to nivolumab then ipilimumab (arm A) or the reverse (arm B). Regarding this clone: Antigen unknown.

Libraries were prepared by immunoSEQ multiplex PCR; TCRdb keeps only in-frame clonotypes and omits some of them. Among 4,000 to 5,000 clones, roughly a quarter were seen once, and the ten largest hold around 16%. The V and J genes are TRBV9 and TRBJ2-3; 8 nucleotides align to TRBD2. The sample was tumor tissue (inferred from file names), taken from a patient given nivolumab and ipilimumab in sequence. The receptor comes from a human donor with melanoma. The CDR3 coding sequence is TGTGCCAGCAGCCCCGGGGGGGGCACAGATACGCAGTATTTT. Its protein product is CASSPGGGTDTQYF.